The present entry profiles one TCR beta chain with its context. Via MiXCR, TCRdb re-called the RT-PCR reads, giving one row per CDR3 protein. Here the sample spans about 680,000 distinct CDR3 sequences, 13% to 15% being singletons. The CDR3 runs to 15 residues. With 2 bases removed from V and 4 bases from J, the gap between germline ends came to 15 bases. The germline CDR1 and CDR2 sequences are SGDLS and YYNGEE. The genes are TRBV9 and TRBJ2-5; D is undetermined. This receptor was obtained from a female donor in good health, serving as a healthy control. Sample: memory CD4+ T cells from blood. The CDR3 region is CASSVSGFLGETQYF. The CDR3 DNA is TGTGCCAGCAGCGTTTCCGGGTTTTTGGGAGAGACCCAGTACTTC.